The rows below give T cell receptor beta chains drawn from one sample of a study of breast tumors, draining lymph nodes, adjacent tissues. Each CDR3 protein gets one entry after TCRdb re-called the multiplex PCR reads with MiXCR. Of approximately 200,000 distinct CDR3 sequences in the sample, roughly 31% are singletons; the top ten hold approximately 4.3%. The specimen sequenced was axillary lymph node tissue. Receptors originate from a female donor with breast cancer. Some clones in this sample may be carry-over from other donors' samples. Both conserved end residues are part of each CDR3. A D gene is named only where the DNA matches it firmly. Rows may omit the clone size; those that give it use once, few, many or a size class.

clone_size,d_call,v_call,j_call,cdr3_aa,cdr3_nt
many,NA,TRBV19,TRBJ1-5,CASTPTIPSYSNQPQHF,TGTGCCAGTACCCCCACCATCCCCAGTTATAGCAATCAGCCCCAGCATTTT
many,NA,TRBV13,TRBJ1-3,CASSLGDAIYF,TGTGCCAGCAGCTTGGGGGACGCGATATATTTT
NA,NA,TRBV9,TRBJ1-4,CASRGDGGGKLFF,TGTGCCAGCAGGGGGGACGGCGGCGGAAAACTGTTTTTT
many,TRBD1,TRBV20-1,TRBJ1-4,CSATTGGAWTNEKLFF,TGCAGTGCCACGACAGGGGGCGCCTGGACTAATGAAAAACTGTTTTTT
many,TRBD2,TRBV20-1,TRBJ2-1,CSASPGGGVNEQFF,TGCAGTGCTAGCCCCGGGGGAGGGGTCAATGAGCAGTTCTTC
many,TRBD1,TRBV15,TRBJ2-4,CATSRDRDAKNIQYF,TGTGCCACCAGCCGCGACAGGGATGCCAAAAACATTCAGTACTTC
NA,NA,TRBV29-1,TRBJ2-1,CSVVYYLGGRRNEQFF,TGCAGCGTTGTTTACTACTTAGGGGGGCGTCGCAATGAGCAGTTCTTC
NA,NA,TRBV3-1,TRBJ1-1,CASSSGSAEAFF,TGTGCCAGCAGCTCAGGGTCCGCTGAAGCTTTCTTT
NA,TRBD1,TRBV9,TRBJ2-7,CTSSENDRGHEQSF,TGTACCAGCAGCGAAAATGACAGGGGACACGAGCAGTCCTTC
many,TRBD1,TRBV4-2,TRBJ2-7,CASSPKKDRGSYEQYF,TGTGCCAGCAGCCCAAAGAAGGACAGGGGTTCCTACGAGCAGTACTTC
many,TRBD2,TRBV6-1,TRBJ2-3,CASSELSGSAPSTDTQYF,TGTGCCAGCAGTGAATTGAGCGGGAGTGCCCCAAGCACAGATACGCAGTATTTT
NA,TRBD2,TRBV29-1,TRBJ2-1,CSSWTSGLYNEQFF,TGCAGCAGTTGGACTAGCGGGTTGTACAATGAGCAGTTCTTC
many,NA,TRBV19,TRBJ2-7,CASSTGAGPYEQYF,TGTGCCAGTAGTACGGGGGCAGGCCCCTACGAGCAGTACTTC
many,TRBD1,TRBV2,TRBJ1-4,CASSEGQATNEKLFF,TGTGCCAGCAGTGAGGGACAGGCAACTAATGAAAAACTGTTTTTT
NA,TRBD1,TRBV7-2,TRBJ2-7,CASSVEGTGSYEQYF,TGTGCCAGCAGCGTTGAAGGGACAGGGTCCTACGAGCAGTACTTC
many,TRBD1,TRBV2,TRBJ1-2,CASSPRDSYGYTF,TGTGCCAGCAGTCCACGGGACAGCTATGGCTACACCTTC
once,NA,TRBV20-1,TRBJ2-7,CSASPAPRYEQYF,TGCAGTGCCAGCCCGGCCCCGCGCTACGAGCAGTACTTC
many,NA,TRBV7-6,TRBJ2-3,CASSLSLGTDTQYF,TGTGCCAGCAGCCTGAGTTTGGGCACAGATACGCAGTATTTT
NA,TRBD1,TRBV5-1,TRBJ2-7,CAGSSPGQGASYEQYF,TGCGCCGGCAGCTCTCCCGGGCAGGGGGCCTCCTACGAGCAGTACTTC
few,NA,TRBV6-1,TRBJ1-1,CASSVSGHTEAFF,TGTGCCAGCAGTGTATCAGGGCACACTGAAGCTTTCTTT
many,NA,TRBV20-1,TRBJ2-3,CSATEVDTQYF,TGCAGTGCTACCGAAGTAGATACGCAGTATTTT
many,TRBD1,TRBV7-9,TRBJ2-7,CASSLVVTGTYEQYF,TGTGCCAGCAGCTTAGTTGTGACAGGGACCTACGAGCAGTACTTC
NA,NA,TRBV9,TRBJ2-5,CASNPSGIMYQETQYF,TGTGCCAGCAACCCTTCGGGAATAATGTATCAAGAGACCCAGTACTTC
few,NA,TRBV6-1,TRBJ1-2,CASSEALGGTAYKGYTF,TGTGCCAGCAGTGAAGCGCTCGGGGGGACTGCCTATAAGGGCTACACCTTC
few,TRBD1,TRBV6-5,TRBJ1-1,CASSFGTGITMNTEAFF,TGTGCCAGCAGTTTCGGGACAGGGATTACTATGAACACTGAAGCTTTCTTT
many,TRBD2,TRBV7-2,TRBJ2-7,CASSPGLAGVYVRREQYF,TGTGCCAGCAGCCCCGGGTTAGCGGGAGTATATGTCCGACGCGAGCAGTACTTC
many,TRBD2,TRBV10-3,TRBJ2-1,CAISPGGGTVAYNEQFF,TGTGCCATCAGTCCGGGCGGGGGTACAGTGGCCTACAATGAGCAGTTCTTC
many,NA,TRBV2,TRBJ2-2,CASRLRATGELFF,TGTGCCAGTCGGCTGAGGGCTACCGGGGAGCTGTTTTTT
NA,TRBD1,TRBV6-1,TRBJ2-5,CASSPGAGGTQYF,TGTGCCAGCAGTCCCGGGGCAGGGGGGACCCAGTACTTC
many,NA,TRBV20-1,TRBJ2-3,CSARDFRGPTPTDTQYF,TGCAGTGCTAGAGATTTCCGCGGGCCGACCCCCACAGATACGCAGTATTTT
NA,NA,TRBV3-1,TRBJ2-1,CASSQDPGPRNEQFF,TGTGCCAGCAGCCAAGACCCGGGACCAAGGAATGAGCAGTTCTTC
NA,NA,TRBV20-1,TRBJ1-2,CSAPMATGSTARVGDGTNYGYTF,TGCAGTGCCCCAATGGCGACGGGGTCCACCGCTAGAGTCGGTGATGGCACAAACTATGGCTACACCTTC
many,TRBD1,TRBV13,TRBJ2-7,CASSVHRDRVYNEQYF,TGTGCCAGCAGCGTGCACCGGGACAGGGTATACAACGAGCAGTACTTC